Listed here are 21 T cell receptor beta chains from one sample, sequenced in a study of blood T cell repertoires in COVID-19. Only in-frame clones appear in the TCRdb table, and some are missing; sequencing was by immunoSEQ multiplex PCR. This sample has tens of thousands of clones; more than 80% occur once, and the top ten carry 13%. The source material was peripheral blood. These receptors were obtained from a human donor in a cohort sampled during active COVID-19.

The chain carries TRBV28 and TRBJ1-5; TRBD1 is a possible D gene (5 bases). The CDR3 is 16 residues long. The V and J ends lost 6 bases and 0 bases respectively, with 15 bases between them. Germline V gives CDR1 MDHEN, CDR2 SYDVKM. CDR3 sequence reads: CASSRRTYDSNQPQHF. For the CDR3, the DNA is TGTGCCAGCAGCCGAAGGACATATGATAGCAATCAGCCCCAGCATTTT.

V and J are TRBV5-4 and TRBJ1-2; 8 nucleotides align to TRBD1. The CDR3 is 15 amino acids. The V gene's germline CDR1 is SGHNT and CDR2 YYREEE (reference sequence). The V segment lost 3 bases and the J segment 6 bases; nucleotides outside the gene matches: 10. CDR3 sequence (DNA): TGTGCCAGCAGCTCCAACCCTCAGGGGGCGCATGGCTACACCTTC. This sequence encodes CASSSNPQGAHGYTF.

This rearrangement joins TRBV7-9 to TRBJ2-3; 9 nucleotides agree with TRBD1. Losses at the gene ends were 4 bases for V and 2 bases for J; bases not matched to a gene: 10. CDR1 and CDR2 (germline): SEHNR, FQNEAQ (reference sequence). The CDR3 has 17 residues. The CDR3 bases are TGTGCCAGCAGCTCGTGGAGGGGGACAGGGAACACAGATACGCAGTATTTT. This encodes CASSSWRGTGNTDTQYF.

Written as DNA, the CDR3 is TGCGCCAGCAGCTCCCCCGATGGCGGGAGCCCCTACAATGAGCAGTTCTTC. It yields the protein CASSSPDGGSPYNEQFF. The chain recombines TRBV5-1 with TRBJ2-1; 7 bases align to TRBD2. Germline loops: CDR1 SGHRS, CDR2 YFSETQ. This CDR3 has 17 residues. V lost 3 bases and J lost 2; bases outside the gene matches: 11.

The chain has TRBV7-3 and TRBJ2-2, with TRBD1 matching 7 bases. V was pared by 2 bases and J by 4 bases, with 1 base of the junction left unmatched. This CDR3 is 14 amino acids long. Per germline, CDR1 SGHTA and CDR2 FQGTGA. CDR3 residues: CASSLGTVTGELFF. For the CDR3, the DNA is TGTGCCAGCAGCTTAGGGACAGTCACCGGGGAGCTGTTTTTT.

The table lists this clone with a count of one. The chain recombines TRBV27 with TRBJ2-1, with a weak D call TRBD2 (6 bases). The CDR3 runs 14 residues. V was clipped by 0 bases and J by 10 bases, with 13 bases between them. Germline V lookup: CDR1 MNHEY, CDR2 SMNVEV (reference sequence). The CDR3 DNA reads TGTGCCAGCAGTTTATCCGGGAGTCGGGGGGAGCAGTTCTTC. Protein sequence: CASSLSGSRGEQFF.

The genes are TRBV19 and TRBJ2-7, with D unclear. This CDR3 region has 12 residues. V was clipped by 8 bases and J by 5 bases, with 13 bases between them. Germline V gene data show CDR1 as LNHDA and CDR2 as SQIVND (reference sequence). CDR3 DNA sequence: TGTGCCAGTGGCGACTTGACCCACGAGCAGTACTTC. Its protein is CASGDLTHEQYF.

This chain links TRBV18 with TRBJ2-3; D may be TRBD2 (5 bases). CDR1 and CDR2 (germline): KGHSH, LQKENI. This CDR3 spans 16 amino acids. V shed 6 bases and J shed 4 bases, with 20 bases lying between them. The CDR3 nucleotides read TGTGCCAGCTCCCATCGCGGGCGAAACGGCCCAGATACGCAGTATTTT. This codes for CASSHRGRNGPDTQYF.

The chain employs TRBV7-2 and TRBJ1-1; D is possibly TRBD1 (5 bases). CDR3 length: 15 residues. Germline CDR1 reads SGHTA; CDR2 reads FQGNSA. Trimming cost V 1 base and J 1 base, with 10 bases left between them. The CDR3 loop reads CASSLVAGKNTEAFF. DNA for the CDR3: TGTGCCAGCAGCTTAGTTGCAGGGAAGAACACTGAAGCTTTCTTT.

This chain joins TRBV5-1 and TRBJ1-2, with D maybe TRBD1 (5 bases). With 5 bases removed from V and 3 bases from J, the gap between germline ends came to 8 bases. This CDR3 is 12 amino acids long. Germline V gene sequence: CDR1 SGHRS, CDR2 YFSETQ. CDR3 sequence: CASSIGDYGYTF. CDR3 bases: TGCGCCAGCAGTATAGGGGACTATGGCTACACCTTC.

The V gene is TRBV21-1, the J gene TRBJ2-3; the table's D call, TRBD2, has no DNA check behind it. TRBV21-1 is an annotated pseudogene. CDR3 length equals 20 residues. In DNA form, the CDR3 reads TGTGCCAGCATCAACCTATCGGGGACTAGCGGGGGAGAGCCCACAGATACGCAGTATTTT. This codes for CASINLSGTSGGEPTDTQYF.

The chain links TRBV5-4 to TRBJ1-2; 8 bases are shared with TRBD1. CDR3 length: 16 amino acids. The J segment lost 6 bases and the V segment lost 3 bases, leaving 13 bases of the junction unmatched. Germline V lookup: CDR1 SGHNT, CDR2 YYREEE (reference sequence). The CDR3 nucleotides read TGTGCCAGCAGCTCCCAGGGGGCCAGAGTGGGCGATGGCTACACCTTC. Protein: CASSSQGARVGDGYTF. Drawing the rest from reference TRBV5-4 and TRBJ1-2, the complete variable domain is ETGVTQSPTHLIKTRGQQVTLRCSSQSGHNTVSWYQQALGQGPQFIFQYYREEENGRGNFPPRFSGLQFPNYSSELNVNALELDDSALYLCASSSQGARVGDGYTFGSGTRLTVV.

V and J are TRBV12-3 or TRBV12-4 and TRBJ2-7, with D possibly being TRBD1 (6 bases). The V gene lost 5 bases and the J gene lost 4 bases, with 12 bases spanning the gap. The CDR3 is 13 amino acids. The CDR3 region has the DNA TGTGCCAGCAGTCCCCCCGGACAGTACGAGCAGTACTTC. This encodes CASSPPGQYEQYF.

This sequence joins TRBV10-3 and TRBJ2-7; 8 positions agree with TRBD1. CDR3 length equals 15 residues. The J segment lost 3 bases and the V segment lost 3 bases, leaving 7 bases of the junction unmatched. CDR1 is ENHRY and CDR2 is SYGVKD in the germline V gene. CDR3 in DNA: TGTGCCATCAGTGATTGGGACAGGAGCCGCTACGAGCAGTACTTC. This translates into CAISDWDRSRYEQYF.

CDR3 nucleotides: TGTGCCAGTAGTATAGATGTCGGGACAATGGGGGCGGTCAATGAGCAGTTCTTC. Its protein product is CASSIDVGTMGAVNEQFF. The chain is built from TRBV19 and TRBJ2-1; perhaps TRBD1 as D (6 bases). V shed 0 bases and J shed 6 bases, with 21 bases lying between them. The CDR3 contains 18 residues. From germline, CDR1 is LNHDA and CDR2 SQIVND (reference sequence).

This rearrangement joins TRBV12-3 or TRBV12-4 to TRBJ2-3; D may be TRBD1 (5 bases). The CDR3 extends over 13 amino acids. V was clipped by 1 base and J by 4 bases, with 6 bases between them. CDR3 protein: CASSLGQSDTQYF. CDR3 DNA sequence: TGTGCCAGCAGTTTAGGACAGTCAGATACGCAGTATTTT.

The gene calls are TRBV27 and TRBJ2-7; TRBD1 matches 10 bases. Germline V gene lookup returns CDR1 MNHEY and CDR2 SMNVEV (reference sequence). This CDR3 is built from 16 residues. V gave up 6 bases and J gave up 4 bases; unmatched junction bases: 12. In DNA, the CDR3 is TGTGCCAGCAGATCTGAAAGGACAGGGGGAAGGTACGAGCAGTACTTC. Protein product: CASRSERTGGRYEQYF.

This clone was seen once. This chain links TRBV18 with TRBJ1-5, with TRBD1 identical over 9 bases. V was clipped by 8 bases and J by 0 bases; unmatched bases: 5. This CDR3 contains 15 residues. Germline V gives CDR1 KGHSH, CDR2 LQKENI. The CDR3: CASKQGAASNQPQHF. The CDR3 DNA follows: TGTGCCAGCAAACAGGGGGCGGCTAGCAATCAGCCCCAGCATTTT.

V gene TRBV5-1 combines with J gene TRBJ2-1; D is possibly TRBD1 (6 bases). CDR3 size: 16 residues. CDR1 and CDR2 (germline): SGHRS, YFSETQ. V dropped 5 bases and J dropped 4 bases, with 19 bases sitting between them. The DNA of the CDR3 is TGCGCCAGCAGTTCAACCACCAAAGGGGGTTACAATGAGCAGTTCTTC. Its translation: CASSSTTKGGYNEQFF. The whole variable domain, filled in from reference TRBV5-1 and TRBJ2-1, reads KAGVTQTPRYLIKTRGQQVTLSCSPISGHRSVSWYQQTPGQGLQFLFEYFSETQRNKGNFPGRFSGRQFSNSRSEMNVSTLELGDSALYLCASSSTTKGGYNEQFFGPGTRLTVL.

The chain employs TRBV5-1 and TRBJ2-7; unclear D gene. From germline, CDR1 is SGHRS and CDR2 YFSETQ. This CDR3 comprises 14 residues. V lost 0 bases, J lost 7 bases, and 14 bases lay in between. The CDR3 sequence: CASSLGQAQDEQYF. The CDR3 DNA sequence: TGCGCCAGCAGCTTGGGACAAGCCCAGGATGAGCAGTACTTC.

The rearrangement uses TRBV10-1 and TRBJ2-3; 9 nucleotides match TRBD2. Germline values: CDR1 WNHNN, CDR2 SYGVQD (reference sequence). The CDR3 is 14 residues long. The V and J ends lost 3 bases and 6 bases, in that order; junction bases with no gene match: 4. The CDR3 sequence is CASSEGSGGDTQYF. The CDR3 DNA reads TGCGCCAGCAGTGAAGGTAGCGGGGGTGATACGCAGTATTTT.